One sample yielded the 30 T cell receptor beta chains listed below, sequenced in a study of T cells in Graves' hyperthyroidism and ophthalmopathy. Amplification of TCR beta CDR3 regions was performed using RNA transcripts as template. First-round RT-PCR targeting the TCR CDR3 was performed with the HTBI primer set. TCRdb passed the multiplex PCR reads through MiXCR, listing each CDR3 protein once. The sample comprises approximately 420,000 distinct CDR3 sequences, about 13% of which are singletons, and 4% to 6.5% rests with the top ten. The sequenced material came from blood. The source of these receptors is a woman under 30 with Graves' hyperthyroidism.

This clonotype was recorded a few times. V gene TRBV9 combines with J gene TRBJ2-1; no firm D call. The V end lost 2 bases, the J end lost 8 bases, and 14 bases lay between the germline ends. The CDR3 has 14 residues. Germline values: CDR1 SGDLS, CDR2 YYNGEE. The CDR3 bases are TGTGCCAGCAGCGTTTCGCGGCCTTCCGATGAGCAGTTCTTC. As protein: CASSVSRPSDEQFF.

Comment on this clonotype: Just one base apart from a much larger clone, this may be a read error. V gene TRBV12-3 or TRBV12-4 combines with J gene TRBJ1-1; D not resolved. The CDR3 is made up of 13 amino acids. The CDR3 region has the DNA TGTACCAGCAGTTTAGGCGGGAGCACTGAAGCTTTCTTT. It is translated as CTSSLGGSTEAFF.

With regard to this clonotype: This may stem from a read error, because a much larger clone lies one nucleotide away. The chain joins TRBV20-1 to TRBJ2-3, with 8 bases aligning to TRBD1. Germline CDR1 DFQATT, CDR2 SNEGSKA (reference sequence). With 4 bases clipped from V and 6 bases from J, the junction kept 6 bases outside the gene matches. This CDR3 comprises 13 residues. Here the CDR3 reads CSATGQGPDTQYF. The CDR3 nucleotides are TGCAGTGCTACCGGACAGGGTCCGGATACGCAGTATTTT.

The sample holds many counts of this clonotype. The chain is built from TRBV28 and TRBJ1-4, with D hard to call. V lost 3 bases, J lost 0 bases, and 8 bases lay in between. The CDR3 runs to 15 residues. Germline V gene sequence: CDR1 MDHEN, CDR2 SYDVKM. The CDR3 nucleotides read TGTGCCAGCAGTTTGGCAGCCGCAACTAATGAAAAACTGTTTTTT. Residues: CASSLAAATNEKLFF.

This clonotype was seen a handful of times. The chain is built from TRBV29-1 and TRBJ2-4, with D possibly TRBD1 on 6 matching bases. The CDR3 loop spans 12 amino acids. Trimming left V 7 bases short and J 0 bases short, with 7 bases between. The germline V gene encodes CDR1 SQVTM and CDR2 ANQGSEA. The CDR3 loop is CSAQGAKNIQYF. As DNA, the CDR3 is TGCAGCGCACAGGGAGCCAAAAACATTCAGTACTTC.

In this sample, this clonotype turned up many times. The chain uses TRBV12-3 or TRBV12-4 and TRBJ1-1; 9 nucleotides match TRBD1. The CDR3 has 16 amino acids. Losses at the gene ends were 4 bases for V and 0 bases for J; bases not matched to a gene: 6. The CDR3 region is CASSWGQGLMNTEAFF. CDR3 coding DNA: TGTGCCAGCAGTTGGGGACAGGGCCTTATGAACACTGAAGCTTTCTTT.

This clonotype turned up a few times. The chain combines TRBV6-1 with TRBJ1-1; D uncertain. CDR3 length: 13 amino acids. CDR1 is MNHNS, CDR2 SASEGT, per germline. The germline V and J ends were trimmed by 8 bases and 3 bases, with 13 bases remaining between them. CDR3 in amino acids: CASSPHVDTEAFF. Here the CDR3 DNA reads TGTGCCAGCTCCCCCCACGTGGACACTGAAGCTTTCTTT.

The chain carries TRBV10-3 and TRBJ2-7, with D maybe TRBD2 (7 bases). Deletions cut 5 bases from V and 3 bases from J, with 20 bases between. CDR3 length: 16 amino acids. Germline V lookup: CDR1 ENHRY, CDR2 SYGVKD. The CDR3 sequence: CAISSRGGGNLYEQYF. CDR3 DNA sequence: TGTGCCATCAGTTCAAGGGGGGGAGGTAACCTCTACGAGCAGTACTTC.

A few counts support this clonotype. One junction end does not reproduce the germline sequence, and a read error may be involved. V usage is TRBV19 and J usage is TRBJ2-1; TRBD2 matches 10 bases. The V gene's germline CDR1 is LNHDA and CDR2 SQIVND (reference sequence). The CDR3 is 15 amino acids. Here the CDR3 DNA reads TGTGCCAGTAGCATAGCGGGAGGACCGTACAATGAGCAGTTCTTC. Encoded protein: CASSIAGGPYNEQFF.

This clonotype was counted between two and nine times. V and J are TRBV9 and TRBJ2-4; a weak D match, TRBD1 (5 bases). CDR1 and CDR2 (germline): SGDLS, YYNGEE. CDR3 length equals 17 residues. V was cut by 0 bases and J by 1 base, with 14 bases left in between. This CDR3 reads CASSVDPGPGAKNIQYF. The CDR3 nucleotides read TGTGCCAGCAGCGTAGACCCCGGACCAGGGGCCAAAAACATTCAGTACTTC.

This clonotype was picked up many times. The genes are TRBV12-3 or TRBV12-4 and TRBJ1-1; TRBD1 might be the D (5 bases). This CDR3 comprises 14 residues. V lost 1 base to trimming and J lost 4 bases, with 10 bases between them. CDR3 residues: CASSLVSGGTEAFF. In DNA, the CDR3 is TGTGCCAGCAGTTTAGTGAGCGGGGGCACTGAAGCTTTCTTT.

V gene TRBV28 combines with J gene TRBJ2-2; TRBD2 aligns across 12 bases. Germline CDR1 MDHEN, CDR2 SYDVKM. J gave up 14 bases and V 6 bases, and 10 bases lay outside the gene matches. The CDR3 loop spans 14 amino acids. The CDR3 DNA sequence: TGTGCCAGCAGACCGGGACTAGCGGGCATGCACCTGTTTTTT. This encodes CASRPGLAGMHLFF.

This clonotype was seen many times. The CDR3 region is CSAPIGLAGGVADTQYF. The CDR3 bases are TGCAGTGCTCCCATCGGACTAGCGGGAGGGGTGGCAGATACGCAGTATTTT. V is TRBV20-1 and J is TRBJ2-3; TRBD2 aligns across 15 bases. The V segment lost 5 bases and the J segment 4 bases; nucleotides outside the gene matches: 10. Germline V gives CDR1 DFQATT, CDR2 SNEGSKA (reference sequence). The CDR3 has 17 residues.

In its sample, this clonotype was seen many times. The chain employs TRBV9 and TRBJ1-2, with 11 bases that match TRBD1. The germline V gene encodes CDR1 SGDLS and CDR2 YYNGEE. J was trimmed by 3 bases and V by 2 bases; bases with no gene match: 0. The CDR3 has 14 amino acids. The CDR3: CASSVGQGDYGYTF. Written as DNA, the CDR3 is TGTGCCAGCAGCGTGGGACAGGGGGACTATGGCTACACCTTC.

The chain joins TRBV16 to TRBJ2-3, with D hard to call. The CDR3 is made up of 14 amino acids. Trimming pared 3 bases from V and 1 base from J, leaving 8 bases between. Germline CDR1 KGHSY, CDR2 FQNENV. CDR3 sequence (DNA): TGTGCCAGCAGCCACCCTATTGGCACAGATACGCAGTATTTT. Its translation: CASSHPIGTDTQYF.

In the case of this clonotype: A much larger clone differs from this one at a single base, so this may be a read error. The chain employs TRBV29-1 and TRBJ1-1; TRBD1 might be the D (5 bases). The CDR3 is 12 amino acids. The germline V gene has CDR1 SQVTM and CDR2 ANQGSEA. CDR3 sequence: CGVRTQNTEAFF. The CDR3 nucleotides read TGCGGCGTTCGGACACAGAACACTGAAGCTTTCTTT.

The chain recombines TRBV5-4 with TRBJ2-7; TRBD1 might be the D (6 bases). Trimming removed 4 bases from V and 9 bases from J, with 17 bases in between. Germline V gene data show CDR1 as SGHNT and CDR2 as YYREEE (reference sequence). The CDR3 totals 13 residues. Here the CDR3 DNA reads TGTGCCAGCAGCCACCCTTCAGGGGCTGGGCAGTACTTC. Translated: CASSHPSGAGQYF. The full variable domain, rest sourced from reference TRBV5-4 and TRBJ2-7, is ETGVTQSPTHLIKTRGQQVTLRCSSQSGHNTVSWYQQALGQGPQFIFQYYREEENGRGNFPPRFSGLQFPNYSSELNVNALELDDSALYLCASSHPSGAGQYFGPGTRLTVT.

V usage is TRBV5-4 and J usage is TRBJ2-7; TRBD1 aligns across 7 bases. Trimming took 1 base from V and 2 from J; bases not matched to a gene: 3. Germline values: CDR1 SGHNT, CDR2 YYREEE (reference sequence). The CDR3 is 14 residues long. CDR3: CASSLRQGPYEQYF. In DNA, the CDR3 is TGTGCCAGCAGCTTGAGACAGGGTCCCTACGAGCAGTACTTC.

This clonotype was recorded many times. The genes are TRBV6-1 and TRBJ2-7; 10 nucleotides align to TRBD2. Looked up from germline, CDR1 is MNHNS and CDR2 is SASEGT. The CDR3 extends over 16 amino acids. V lost 7 bases and J lost 3; bases outside the gene matches: 12. CDR3 bases: TGTGCCAGCAACCCCCTTAGGGCTAGCGGGAGCTACGAGCAGTACTTC. Translation: CASNPLRASGSYEQYF.

The chain has TRBV20-1 and TRBJ2-2; D perhaps matches TRBD2 (5 bases). Trimming took off 6 bases at V and 5 bases at J, with 19 bases between the two ends. This CDR3 region has 15 residues. Germline assignment: CDR1 DFQATT and CDR2 SNEGSKA (reference sequence). The CDR3 region is CSASLPGIRTGELFF. The CDR3 DNA reads TGCAGTGCCAGTCTCCCGGGAATACGGACCGGGGAGCTGTTTTTT.

In this sample, this clonotype turned up a few times. The V and J genes are TRBV6-1 and TRBJ2-1; 9 bases are a match to TRBD2. This CDR3 contains 14 residues. Trimming at V came to 5 bases and at J to 6 bases, leaving 5 bases not matched to a gene. Germline V gene data show CDR1 as MNHNS and CDR2 as SASEGT. CDR3 in DNA: TGTGCCAGCAGTAATAGCGGGAGAGGCAATGAGCAGTTCTTC. Translated, it gives CASSNSGRGNEQFF.

This clonotype was seen repeatedly, ten times or more. The chain is built from TRBV27 and TRBJ1-2; D is perhaps TRBD1 (5 bases). The germline gives CDR1 MNHEY, CDR2 SMNVEV (reference sequence). V was trimmed by 3 bases and J by 6 bases, leaving 14 bases between them. This CDR3 has 14 amino acids. This chain's CDR3 is CASSFLTGGNGYTF. The CDR3 nucleotides are TGTGCCAGCAGTTTCTTAACTGGGGGGAATGGCTACACCTTC.

This clonotype was found many times. The chain recombines TRBV28 with TRBJ2-1, with TRBD2 as a possible D gene (6 bases). CDR3 length: 12 amino acids. Germline assignment: CDR1 MDHEN and CDR2 SYDVKM. Trimming took 4 bases from V and 9 from J, leaving 10 bases between them. The CDR3 coding sequence is TGTGCCAGCAGTTCGACTAGATCTGAGCAGTTCTTC. It translates to CASSSTRSEQFF.

This clonotype was counted a few times. This chain joins TRBV29-1 and TRBJ2-7; 12 nucleotides agree with TRBD2. There are 14 residues in the CDR3. V was pared by 7 bases and J by 2 bases, with 6 bases of the junction left unmatched. CDR1 SQVTM and CDR2 ANQGSEA come from the germline V gene. The CDR3 DNA reads as TGCAGCGCCATCGGACTAGCGGGGCCCTACGAGCAGTACTTC. The encoded protein is CSAIGLAGPYEQYF.

About this clonotype itself: Since the CDR3 does not end with the conserved phenylalanine or tryptophan, this likely comes from a read error. The chain combines TRBV20-1 with TRBJ2-3, with D unclear. V was cut by 3 bases and J by 1 base, with 11 bases left in between. The CDR3 sequence is 14 residues long. CDR1 DFQATT and CDR2 SNEGSKA come from the germline V gene (reference sequence). Here the CDR3 reads CSASSLKRTDTQYS. The CDR3, as DNA: TGCAGTGCTAGTTCCCTAAAACGCACAGATACGCAGTATTCT.

Only a few counts were recorded for this clonotype. J is TRBJ1-5 and V is TRBV6-1; possibly TRBD1 for D (5 bases). In germline, CDR1 is MNHNS, CDR2 SASEGT. Trimming removed 4 bases at V and 3 bases at J, with 13 bases between. This CDR3 is built from 15 residues. The CDR3 protein is CASSGGHVANQPQHF. The CDR3 DNA is TGTGCCAGCAGTGGAGGACACGTAGCCAATCAGCCCCAGCATTTT.

V is TRBV4-2 and J is TRBJ2-2; D remains unclear. The CDR3 totals 17 residues. CDR1 and CDR2 from the germline V gene are LGHNA and YNFKEQ. V was trimmed by 0 bases and J by 6 bases, leaving 17 bases between them. The CDR3 DNA reads as TGTGCCAGCAGCCAAGACGTCCCGGGCCCCACCGCCGGGGAGCTGTTTTTT. Amino acid sequence: CASSQDVPGPTAGELFF.

The chain couples TRBV28 to TRBJ1-2; the D gene is possibly TRBD1 (6 bases). The germline V gene encodes CDR1 MDHEN and CDR2 SYDVKM. This CDR3 has 13 amino acids. V gave up 4 bases and J gave up 5 bases, with 11 bases separating them. Here the CDR3 reads CASSWGRGYGYTF. Written as DNA, the CDR3 is TGTGCCAGCAGTTGGGGGCGCGGTTATGGCTACACCTTC.

This clonotype was detected ten times or more. The chain couples TRBV20-1 to TRBJ2-1; a weak D match, TRBD1 (5 bases). The V end lost 6 bases, the J end lost 7 bases, and 7 bases lay between the germline ends. CDR1 is DFQATT, CDR2 SNEGSKA, per germline (reference sequence). This CDR3 is 10 amino acids long. CDR3 nucleotide sequence: TGCAGTGCCAGGGTTAATGAGCAGTTCTTC. This encodes CSARVNEQFF.

The chain has TRBV5-5 and TRBJ1-1; 9 nucleotides agree with TRBD1. Trimming removed 4 bases from V and 1 base from J; junction bases left unmatched: 5. CDR1 and CDR2 (germline): SGHKS, YYEKEE (reference sequence). The CDR3 runs 15 residues. The DNA of the CDR3 is TGTGCCAGCAGCACCACGGGACAGGGGAACACTGAAGCTTTCTTT. This encodes CASSTTGQGNTEAFF.